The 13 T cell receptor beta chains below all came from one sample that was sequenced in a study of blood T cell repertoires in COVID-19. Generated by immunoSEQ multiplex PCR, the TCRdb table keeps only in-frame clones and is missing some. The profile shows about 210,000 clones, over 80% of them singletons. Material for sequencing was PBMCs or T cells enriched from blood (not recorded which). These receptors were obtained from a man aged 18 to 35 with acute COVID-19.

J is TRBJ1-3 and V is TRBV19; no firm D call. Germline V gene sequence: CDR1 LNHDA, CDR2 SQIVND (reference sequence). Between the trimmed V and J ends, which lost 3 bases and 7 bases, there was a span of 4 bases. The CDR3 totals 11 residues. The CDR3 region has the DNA TGTGCCAGTAGTATTCGGAACACCATATATTTT. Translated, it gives CASSIRNTIYF.

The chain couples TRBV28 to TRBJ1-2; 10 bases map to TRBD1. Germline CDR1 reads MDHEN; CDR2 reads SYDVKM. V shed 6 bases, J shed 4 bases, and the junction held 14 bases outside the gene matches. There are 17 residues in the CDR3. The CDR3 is CASRLSTGGSAGYGYTF. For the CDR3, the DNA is TGTGCCAGCAGACTCTCGACAGGGGGCTCAGCGGGCTATGGCTACACCTTC.

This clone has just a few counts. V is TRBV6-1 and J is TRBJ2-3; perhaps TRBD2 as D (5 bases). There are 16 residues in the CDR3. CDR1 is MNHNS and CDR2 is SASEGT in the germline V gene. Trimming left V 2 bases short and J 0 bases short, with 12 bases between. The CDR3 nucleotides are TGTGCCAGCAGTGAATTGAGCGGCCCCAGCACAGATACGCAGTATTTT. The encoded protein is CASSELSGPSTDTQYF.

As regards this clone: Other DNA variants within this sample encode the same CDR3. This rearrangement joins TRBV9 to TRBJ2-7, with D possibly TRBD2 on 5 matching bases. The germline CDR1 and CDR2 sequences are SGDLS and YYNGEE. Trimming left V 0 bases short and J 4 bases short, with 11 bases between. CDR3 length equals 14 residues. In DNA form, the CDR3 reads TGTGCCAGCAGCGTAGGAGGGAGCCCATACGAGCAGTACTTC. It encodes CASSVGGSPYEQYF.

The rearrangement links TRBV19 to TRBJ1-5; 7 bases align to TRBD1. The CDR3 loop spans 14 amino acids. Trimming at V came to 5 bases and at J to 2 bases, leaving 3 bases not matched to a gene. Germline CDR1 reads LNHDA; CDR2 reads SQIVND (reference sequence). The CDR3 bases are TGTGCCAGTAGTCCAGGGACAGGCAATCAGCCCCAGCATTTT. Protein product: CASSPGTGNQPQHF.

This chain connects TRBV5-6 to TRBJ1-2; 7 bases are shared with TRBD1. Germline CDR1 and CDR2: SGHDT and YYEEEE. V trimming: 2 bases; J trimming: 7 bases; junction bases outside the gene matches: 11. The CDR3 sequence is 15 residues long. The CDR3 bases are TGTGCCAGCAGCTTCGACAGGGTCGGGATCGGTGGCTACACCTTC. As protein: CASSFDRVGIGGYTF.

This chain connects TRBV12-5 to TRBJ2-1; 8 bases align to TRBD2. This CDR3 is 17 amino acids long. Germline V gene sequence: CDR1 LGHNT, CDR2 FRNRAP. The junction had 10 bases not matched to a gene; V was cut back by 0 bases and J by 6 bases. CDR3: CASGLVLGAGVGNEQFF. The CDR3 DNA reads TGTGCTAGTGGTTTGGTACTCGGAGCGGGAGTAGGCAATGAGCAGTTCTTC.

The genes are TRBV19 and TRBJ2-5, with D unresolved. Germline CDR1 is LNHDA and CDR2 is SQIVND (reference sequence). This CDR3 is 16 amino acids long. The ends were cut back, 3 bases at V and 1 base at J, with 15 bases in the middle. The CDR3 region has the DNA TGTGCCAGTAGTATCGTGGGTACAGCACTCCAAGAGACCCAGTACTTC. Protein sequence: CASSIVGTALQETQYF.

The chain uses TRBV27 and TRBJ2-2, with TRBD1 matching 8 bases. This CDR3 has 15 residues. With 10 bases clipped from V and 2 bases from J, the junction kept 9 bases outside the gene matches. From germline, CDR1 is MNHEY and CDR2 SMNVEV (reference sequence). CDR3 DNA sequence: TGTGCCACGGCAGGGGGCGGGCCCAACACCGGGGAGCTGTTTTTT. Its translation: CATAGGGPNTGELFF.

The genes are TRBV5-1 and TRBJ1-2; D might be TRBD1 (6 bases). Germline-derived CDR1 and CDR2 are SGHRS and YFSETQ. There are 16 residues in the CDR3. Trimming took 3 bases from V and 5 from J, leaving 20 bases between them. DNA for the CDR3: TGCGCCAGCAGCTCATTGGACAGTCAGGAAGCGTATGGCTACACCTTC. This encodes CASSSLDSQEAYGYTF.

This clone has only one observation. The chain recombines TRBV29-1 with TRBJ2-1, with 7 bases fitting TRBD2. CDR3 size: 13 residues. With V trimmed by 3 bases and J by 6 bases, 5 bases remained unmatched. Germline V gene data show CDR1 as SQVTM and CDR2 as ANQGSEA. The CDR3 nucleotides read TGCAGCGTTGAGGGCGGGAGTGGCAATGAGCAGTTCTTC. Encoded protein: CSVEGGSGNEQFF.

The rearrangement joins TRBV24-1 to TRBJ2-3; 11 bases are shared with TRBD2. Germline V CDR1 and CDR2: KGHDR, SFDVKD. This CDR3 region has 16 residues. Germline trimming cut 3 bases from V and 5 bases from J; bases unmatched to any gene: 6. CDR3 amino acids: CATSDIRLAGGDTQYF. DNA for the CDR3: TGTGCCACCAGTGATATCCGGCTAGCGGGAGGAGATACGCAGTATTTT.

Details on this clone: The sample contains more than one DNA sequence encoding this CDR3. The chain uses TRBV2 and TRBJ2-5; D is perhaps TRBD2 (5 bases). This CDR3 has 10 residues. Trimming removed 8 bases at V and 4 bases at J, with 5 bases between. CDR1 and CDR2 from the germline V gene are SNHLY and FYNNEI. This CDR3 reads CASGRETQYF. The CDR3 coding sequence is TGTGCCAGCGGGAGAGAGACCCAGTACTTC.